These T cell receptor beta chains were read from a single sample in a study of blood T cell repertoires in COVID-19. Repertoires were generated with immunoSEQ multiplex PCR, while TCRdb's copy carries only in-frame clones and drops some. The sample shows 23,000 or so clones, over 80% of them seen only once. The sequencing sample was made of peripheral blood. These receptor sequences come from a woman older than 75 with acute or convalescent COVID-19. Both conserved end residues are part of each CDR3. A D gene is named only where the DNA matches it firmly. Rows give clone size only sometimes, using once, few, many, or a class for an expanded clone.

15	-	TRBV5-1	TRBJ1-2	TRBD1	CASSFSLGQGYGYTF	TGCGCCAGCAGCTTTTCCCTGGGACAGGGGTATGGCTACACCTTC
16	-	TRBV7-3	TRBJ2-7	-	CASSLRVGQGSHEQYF	TGTGCCAGCAGCTTACGGGTCGGGCAGGGGAGCCACGAGCAGTACTTC
16	once	TRBV9	TRBJ1-4	-	CASSEGVQGTLGKLFF	TGTGCCAGCAGCGAGGGGGTACAGGGTACACTTGGAAAACTGTTTTTT
16	-	TRBV18	TRBJ2-2	TRBD2	CASSPPSGRDTGELFF	TGTGCCAGCTCACCACCGAGCGGGAGGGACACCGGGGAGCTGTTTTTT
14	-	TRBV7-9	TRBJ2-5	-	CASSERLSAETQYF	TGTGCCAGCAGCGAACGACTCAGCGCCGAGACCCAGTACTTC
13	-	TRBV30	TRBJ1-2	-	CAWSESGQYGYTF	TGTGCCTGGAGTGAATCTGGACAGTATGGCTACACCTTC
18	-	TRBV10-2	TRBJ2-6	TRBD2	CASSEVGLAGSGANVLTF	TGCGCCAGCAGTGAGGTAGGGCTAGCGGGGTCCGGGGCCAACGTCCTGACTTTC
14	few	TRBV7-2	TRBJ1-3	-	CASSLRGAGNTIYF	TGTGCCAGCAGCTTAAGAGGTGCTGGAAACACCATATATTTT
18	once	TRBV6-2/TRBV6-3	TRBJ1-6	TRBD1	CASSPDRGIGSYNSPLHF	TGTGCCAGCAGCCCTGACAGGGGGATCGGGTCCTATAATTCACCCCTCCACTTT
13	-	TRBV5-1	TRBJ1-2	-	CASSLDPEYGYTF	TGCGCCAGCAGCTTGGACCCAGAATATGGCTACACCTTC
13	-	TRBV7-9	TRBJ1-4	-	CASSLIPGEKLFF	TGTGCCAGCAGCTTAATCCCAGGTGAAAAACTGTTTTTT
15	-	TRBV9	TRBJ1-5	-	CASSVDEQRNQPQHF	TGTGCCAGCAGCGTAGATGAACAGCGCAATCAGCCCCAGCATTTT
16	-	TRBV5-1	TRBJ2-1	TRBD1	CASSGSGQGTGDEQFF	TGCGCCAGCAGCGGATCGGGACAGGGGACGGGGGATGAGCAGTTCTTC
17	-	TRBV11-2	TRBJ2-2	TRBD2	CASSPFRRTSRTGELFF	TGTGCCAGCAGTCCCTTCCGGCGGACTAGCAGAACCGGGGAGCTGTTTTTT
13	-	TRBV2	TRBJ1-2	-	CASSATGTYGYTF	TGTGCCAGCAGTGCTACAGGGACCTATGGCTACACCTTC
16	-	TRBV11-2	TRBJ2-3	-	CASSLQGLLATDTQYF	TGTGCCAGCAGTTTACAGGGCTTACTAGCTACAGATACGCAGTATTTT
16	-	TRBV3-1/TRBV3-2	TRBJ2-7	TRBD1	CASSQDGQGAPGEQYF	TGTGCCAGCAGCCAAGACGGACAGGGGGCTCCTGGCGAGCAGTACTTC
13	-	TRBV7-2	TRBJ1-6	-	CASSLDSYSPLHF	TGTGCCAGCAGCTTGGACAGCTATTCACCCCTCCACTTT
14	once	TRBV5-1	TRBJ2-7	TRBD2	CASSRTSGNHEQYF	TGCGCCAGCAGCCGGACTAGCGGGAACCACGAGCAGTACTTC
14	few	TRBV12-5	TRBJ1-1	-	CASDPSGGNTEAFF	TGTGCTAGTGACCCCTCGGGGGGGAACACTGAAGCTTTCTTT
14	-	TRBV5-1	TRBJ1-1	-	CASSVGRMGTEAFF	TGCGCCAGCAGCGTGGGCAGGATGGGCACTGAAGCTTTCTTT
14	few	TRBV6-5	TRBJ1-6	TRBD1	CASREGQDRSPLHF	TGTGCCAGCAGAGAGGGACAGGATCGTTCACCCCTCCACTTT
15	-	TRBV6-5	TRBJ2-7	TRBD1	CASRLDRVYSYEQYF	TGTGCCAGCAGACTAGACAGGGTCTACTCCTACGAGCAGTACTTC
11	-	TRBV2	TRBJ2-5	-	CASSVEETQYF	TGTGCCAGCAGCGTCGAAGAGACCCAGTACTTC